This TCR beta chain was profiled in a study of blood T cell repertoires in COVID-19. Study information: The United States, Italy and Spain provided the acute and convalescent COVID-19 samples.

In the study's own analysis: Reference gene primer amplification in the assay estimated nucleated cell counts. Method: immunoSEQ multiplex PCR; TCRdb's copy keeps in-frame clones and lacks some. Clonal size and the V and J genes are those of that table, whereas D and trimming came from the DNA. Among about 200,000 clones, 86% were seen once, and the ten largest hold around 4%. Assignments of participants to cohorts depended upon their own reported clinical history. Sample: PBMCs or T cells enriched from blood (not recorded which). This TCR was recovered from a woman younger than 45 who had been exposed to COVID-19.

The CDR3 region is CASSLFRGNTGELFF. DNA for the CDR3: TGTGCCAGCAGCTTATTCCGGGGTAACACCGGGGAGCTGTTTTTT. V is TRBV11-3 and J is TRBJ2-2; maybe TRBD2 (5 bases). Germline loops: CDR1 SGHNT, CDR2 YENEEA. Trimming took 2 bases from V and 2 from J, leaving 9 bases between them. This CDR3 is 15 amino acids long.